The 3 T cell receptor beta chains reported below all come from one sample, sequenced in a study of blood T cell repertoires in COVID-19. Sequencing used immunoSEQ multiplex PCR; TCRdb keeps in-frame clones, though not all of them. The table has around 46,000 clones, 75% to 85% seen once; the top ten hold about 7%. The specimen sequenced was peripheral blood. These receptor sequences come from a man aged 40-49 years with acute or convalescent COVID-19.

The J gene is TRBJ2-4, the V gene TRBV19; 9 bases map to TRBD1. The CDR3 is 17 residues long. Germline V gene data show CDR1 as LNHDA and CDR2 as SQIVND (reference sequence). The V segment lost 3 bases and the J segment 3 bases; nucleotides outside the gene matches: 9. Here the CDR3 reads CASSIGTGTAGKNIQYF. The CDR3 nucleotides are TGTGCCAGTAGTATTGGGACAGGGACTGCTGGCAAAAACATTCAGTACTTC.

The J gene is TRBJ2-5, the V gene TRBV2; TRBD2 aligns across 11 bases. This CDR3 contains 15 residues. V dropped 4 bases and J dropped 1; count of bases not matched to a gene: 2. Germline assignment: CDR1 SNHLY and CDR2 FYNNEI. The CDR3 here is CASSALAGGQETQYF. The CDR3, as DNA: TGTGCCAGCAGTGCGCTAGCGGGGGGCCAAGAGACCCAGTACTTC.

The CDR3 loop is CASSLYSGSYTF. In nucleotides, the CDR3 is TGTGCCAGCAGCTTATACAGCGGGAGCTACACCTTC. The J gene is TRBJ1-2, the V gene TRBV7-9; D is uncertain. This CDR3 has 12 amino acids. The germline gives CDR1 SEHNR, CDR2 FQNEAQ (reference sequence). Trimming left V 2 bases short and J 9 bases short, with 10 bases between.